Following are 31 T cell receptor beta chains from one sample sequenced in a study of cytomegalovirus exposure and HLA in healthy donors. The repertoire was sequenced with immunoSEQ multiplex PCR; TCRdb's copy has only in-frame clones and lacks some. This table holds some 150,000 clones, 75% to 90% found once. Sequencing was carried out using PBMCs. The receptors come from a man aged 18 to 35 in good health and CMV-seropositive.

This chain uses TRBV4-1 with TRBJ1-1, with D maybe TRBD1 (5 bases). Germline lookup yields CDR1 MGHRA and CDR2 YSYEKL. This CDR3 is built from 14 residues. Trimming pared 1 base from V and 10 bases from J, leaving 16 bases between. CDR3 residues: CASSQVGAVLGAFF. DNA of the CDR3: TGCGCCAGCAGCCAAGTAGGGGCCGTACTTGGAGCTTTCTTT.

This sequence joins TRBV7-9 and TRBJ1-2, with D perhaps TRBD1 (5 bases). The germline V gene has CDR1 SEHNR and CDR2 FQNEAQ (reference sequence). V gave up 3 bases and J gave up 7 bases, with 15 bases separating them. The CDR3 runs 14 residues. CDR3 amino acids: CASSLPGTGVGYTF. CDR3 nucleotide sequence: TGTGCCAGCAGCTTGCCCGGGACGGGGGTTGGCTACACCTTC.

The CDR3 DNA is TGTGCCAGCAGTCTTGCGCTGGGGAGTGGAGCTTTCTTT. This translates into CASSLALGSGAFF. The gene calls are TRBV6-5 and TRBJ1-1; the D is unclear. Germline CDR1 and CDR2: MNHEY and SVGAGI. CDR3 size: 13 residues. Trimming cost V 5 bases and J 10 bases, with 17 bases left between them.

The chain is built from TRBV5-6 and TRBJ1-5, with 11 bases fitting TRBD1. Germline V CDR1 and CDR2: SGHDT, YYEEEE. The CDR3 extends over 17 amino acids. The trim removed 4 bases at V and 0 bases at J, leaving 6 bases unmatched. In DNA form, the CDR3 reads TGTGCCAGCAGCAGGGGACAGGGGGACGTTAGCAATCAGCCCCAGCATTTT. Translation: CASSRGQGDVSNQPQHF.

The V and J genes are TRBV7-8 and TRBJ2-7; tentative D call: TRBD2 (6 bases). This CDR3 contains 12 residues. In germline, CDR1 is SGHVS, CDR2 FQNEAQ. V gave up 4 bases and J gave up 6 bases, with 10 bases separating them. CDR3 in DNA: TGTGCCAGCAGCTGGGGAGGCCGCGAGCAGTACTTC. The encoded protein is CASSWGGREQYF. Supplemented by reference TRBV7-8 and TRBJ2-7, the full variable domain reads GAGVSQSPRYKVAKRGQDVALRCDPISGHVSLFWYQQALGQGPEFLTYFQNEAQLDKSGLPSDRFFAERPEGSVSTLKIQRTQQEDSAVYLCASSWGGREQYFGPGTRLTVT.

The chain has TRBV9 and TRBJ2-5, with 9 bases matching TRBD2. CDR1 is SGDLS, CDR2 YYNGEE, per germline. With V trimmed by 3 bases and J by 5 bases, 5 bases remained unmatched. The CDR3 has 14 residues. CDR3 sequence reads: CASSGAGGLETQYF. DNA of the CDR3: TGTGCCAGCAGCGGAGCGGGGGGCCTCGAGACCCAGTACTTC.

The genes are TRBV11-2 and TRBJ2-7; D is ambiguous. CDR1 SGHAT and CDR2 FQNNGV come from the germline V gene. The CDR3 extends over 14 amino acids. With 7 bases removed from V and 0 bases from J, the gap between germline ends came to 13 bases. The CDR3 coding sequence is TGTGCCAGCACCTCCCAGAGGCTCTCCTACGAGCAGTACTTC. The encoded protein is CASTSQRLSYEQYF.

This chain connects TRBV7-9 to TRBJ1-1; 9 bases agree with TRBD1. The V and J ends lost 5 bases and 5 bases, in that order; junction bases with no gene match: 6. Per the germline V gene, CDR1 is SEHNR and CDR2 is FQNEAQ (reference sequence). CDR3 size: 14 residues. The DNA for the CDR3 is TGTGCCAGCAGCCTAAGGACAGGGGTAACTGAAGCTTTCTTT. Translation gives CASSLRTGVTEAFF. Filled out from reference TRBV7-9 and TRBJ1-1, the complete variable domain reads DTGVSQNPRHKITKRGQNVTFRCDPISEHNRLYWYRQTLGQGPEFLTYFQNEAQLEKSRLLSDRFSAERPKGSFSTLEIQRTEQGDSAMYLCASSLRTGVTEAFFGQGTRLTVV.

The V gene is TRBV9, the J gene TRBJ1-5; the match to TRBD1 covers 7 bases. The J segment lost 9 bases and the V segment lost 3 bases, leaving 9 bases of the junction unmatched. This CDR3 is 14 amino acids long. CDR1 and CDR2 (germline): SGDLS, YYNGEE. CDR3 nucleotides: TGTGCCAGCAGCGACGGACAGGCGCTGTGGCCCCAGCATTTT. Its translation: CASSDGQALWPQHF.

As DNA, the CDR3 is TGTGCCAGCAGCTTAGAGTCCGGTAGACAGCCCTACGAGCAGTACTTC. Translating gives CASSLESGRQPYEQYF. V gene TRBV7-8 combines with J gene TRBJ2-5, with D perhaps matching TRBD1 (5 bases). TRBJ2-7 matches the DNA end more closely, so the J call is doubtful. In germline, CDR1 is SGHVS, CDR2 FQNEAQ. This CDR3 region has 16 residues.

This clone appeared once. The chain uses TRBV7-9 and TRBJ1-1; the D is unclear. V was trimmed by 7 bases and J by 1 base, leaving 10 bases between them. Germline assignment: CDR1 SEHNR and CDR2 FQNEAQ (reference sequence). This CDR3 spans 13 amino acids. The CDR3 coding sequence is TGTGCCAGCACCCCCAGGCCGAACACTGAAGCTTTCTTT. As protein: CASTPRPNTEAFF.

The V gene is TRBV9, the J gene TRBJ2-2; D is possibly TRBD2 (6 bases). The V end was cut by 3 bases, the J end by 1 base, with 22 bases between. Germline values: CDR1 SGDLS, CDR2 YYNGEE. The CDR3 is 19 residues long. The CDR3 DNA reads as TGTGCCAGCAGCGAGGGGATGAGCGGAGGGCCAAAGAACACCGGGGAGCTGTTTTTT. The encoded protein is CASSEGMSGGPKNTGELFF.

This clone was found a few times. V is TRBV18 and J is TRBJ2-7; a possible D gene is TRBD2 (5 bases). The V and J ends lost 4 bases and 6 bases respectively, with 19 bases between them. The CDR3 totals 15 residues. Germline CDR1 reads KGHSH; CDR2 reads LQKENI. The CDR3 nucleotides are TGTGCCAGCTCACAAGCAGGACTGGAGAGGATCGAGCAGTACTTC. Protein sequence: CASSQAGLERIEQYF.

The chain joins TRBV2 to TRBJ2-3; 9 positions match TRBD2. J gave up 5 bases and V 4 bases, and 7 bases lay outside the gene matches. Germline CDR1 SNHLY, CDR2 FYNNEI. The CDR3 is made up of 15 amino acids. The CDR3 coding sequence is TGTGCCAGCAGTGGGGTAGCGGGGGCCCAAGATACGCAGTATTTT. Translating it yields CASSGVAGAQDTQYF. The full variable domain, rest sourced from reference TRBV2 and TRBJ2-3, is EPEVTQTPSHQVTQMGQEVILRCVPISNHLYFYWYRQILGQKVEFLVSFYNNEISEKSEIFDDQFSVERPDGSNFTLKIRSTKLEDSAMYFCASSGVAGAQDTQYFGPGTRLTVL.

This clone was recorded once. CDR3 sequence reads: CASSPQGFQPQHF. CDR3 nucleotides: TGTGCCAGTAGTCCGCAGGGTTTTCAGCCCCAGCATTTT. The genes are TRBV19 and TRBJ1-5; maybe TRBD1 (5 bases). Germline loops: CDR1 LNHDA, CDR2 SQIVND (reference sequence). This CDR3 has 13 residues. V was shortened by 5 bases and J by 6 bases, with 11 bases between the two germline ends.

The chain has TRBV6-5 and TRBJ2-7, with 9 nucleotides matching TRBD1. There are 14 residues in the CDR3. CDR1 MNHEY and CDR2 SVGAGI come from the germline V gene. V gave up 0 bases and J gave up 5 bases; unmatched junction bases: 2. The CDR3 protein is CASSYSRDRDEQYF. As DNA, the CDR3 is TGTGCCAGCAGTTACTCCCGGGACAGGGACGAGCAGTACTTC.

The chain joins TRBV25-1 to TRBJ1-1; D call uncertain. Germline assignment: CDR1 MGHDK and CDR2 SYGVNS. The CDR3 has 12 amino acids. V gave up 3 bases and J gave up 5 bases, with 7 bases separating them. The chain's CDR3 is CASSEGRTEAFF. In DNA form, the CDR3 reads TGTGCCAGCAGTGAGGGCAGGACTGAAGCTTTCTTT. Combining the CDR3 with reference TRBV25-1 and TRBJ1-1 gives the whole variable domain EADIYQTPRYLVIGTGKKITLECSQTMGHDKMYWYQQDPGMELHLIHYSYGVNSTEKGDLSSESTVSRIRTEHFPLTLESARPSHTSQYLCASSEGRTEAFFGQGTRLTVV.

The chain combines TRBV4-3 with TRBJ1-6; D remains ambiguous. CDR3 length: 18 residues. Trimming cost V 4 bases and J 0 bases, with 16 bases left between them. Germline V CDR1 and CDR2: LGHNA, YSLEER. The chain's CDR3 is CASSLVSTSGSYNSPLHF. Written as DNA, the CDR3 is TGCGCCAGCAGCCTGGTCTCGACGTCGGGCTCCTATAATTCACCCCTCCACTTT.

V usage is TRBV7-9 and J usage is TRBJ1-5; tentative D call: TRBD1 (6 bases). V shed 9 bases and J shed 4 bases, with 16 bases lying between them. The CDR3 sequence is 14 residues long. Germline CDR1 SEHNR, CDR2 FQNEAQ (reference sequence). DNA for the CDR3: TGTGCCAGTTCATTCAGGGGATTGAATCAGCCCCAGCATTTT. It specifies CASSFRGLNQPQHF.

The V gene is TRBV5-1, the J gene TRBJ2-7, with 12 positions matching TRBD1. Trimming took 4 bases from V and 7 from J; bases not matched to a gene: 12. The length of the CDR3 is 16 residues. Germline assignment: CDR1 SGHRS and CDR2 YFSETQ. CDR3 nucleotides: TGCGCCAGCAGCGCCGGGTGGGGACAGGGGGCGCGGGAGCAGTACTTC. Protein: CASSAGWGQGAREQYF.

The CDR3 spells CAIRGTGVAYEQYF. The CDR3 DNA reads as TGTGCCATCAGGGGGACAGGGGTGGCCTACGAGCAGTACTTC. The chain couples TRBV10-3 to TRBJ2-7; 10 positions match TRBD1. Germline CDR1 ENHRY, CDR2 SYGVKD. This CDR3 has 14 residues. Trimming cost V 6 bases and J 2 bases; bases outside gene matches: 4.

The V and J genes are TRBV15 and TRBJ1-2; the match to TRBD1 covers 8 bases. Losses at the gene ends were 0 bases for V and 4 bases for J; bases not matched to a gene: 7. The CDR3 contains 16 residues. Germline-derived CDR1 and CDR2 are LNHNV and YYDKDF (reference sequence). CDR3 region: CATSREMTGVPYGYTF. In DNA form, the CDR3 reads TGTGCCACCAGCAGAGAGATGACAGGGGTCCCCTATGGCTACACCTTC.

The genes are TRBV4-3 and TRBJ2-7; D not certain. CDR3 length equals 15 residues. CDR1 is LGHNA and CDR2 is YSLEER in the germline V gene. V lost 0 bases and J lost 2, with 11 bases in between. CDR3 region: CASSQEARDTYEQYF. CDR3 in DNA: TGCGCCAGCAGCCAAGAAGCGCGCGATACCTACGAGCAGTACTTC.

The rearrangement links TRBV30 to TRBJ1-1; D is unclear. Germline V lookup: CDR1 GTSNPN, CDR2 SVGIG (reference sequence). V lost 3 bases to trimming and J lost 6 bases, with 14 bases between them. The CDR3 has 13 residues. The CDR3 nucleotides read TGTGCCTGGAGAGGTCAGGTCGGGGCTGAAGCTTTCTTT. It is translated as CAWRGQVGAEAFF.

The genes are TRBV6-5 and TRBJ2-7, with TRBD1 as a possible D gene (5 bases). Per the germline V gene, CDR1 is MNHEY and CDR2 is SVGAGI. Trimming shortened V by 5 bases and J by 0 bases, and 11 bases separated the two germline ends. The CDR3 totals 14 residues. CDR3 DNA sequence: TGTGCCAGCAGTCGACAGCGAAGCTCCTACGAGCAGTACTTC. Encoded protein: CASSRQRSSYEQYF.

This chain links TRBV11-3 with TRBJ2-1; possibly TRBD1 for D (5 bases). V shed 5 bases and J shed 8 bases, with 16 bases lying between them. The CDR3 length is 14 residues. Germline-derived CDR1 and CDR2 are SGHNT and YENEEA. The DNA for the CDR3 is TGTGCCAGCAGCGTGCAGGGATCTATGGATGAGCAGTTCTTC. It encodes CASSVQGSMDEQFF.

The V and J genes are TRBV4-1 and TRBJ2-1, with 7 bases identical to TRBD2. The CDR3 is made up of 16 amino acids. V was pared by 1 base and J by 0 bases, with 3 bases of the junction left unmatched. Germline V gives CDR1 MGHRA, CDR2 YSYEKL. Here the CDR3 reads CASSQGLAASYNEQFF. The CDR3 nucleotides read TGCGCCAGCAGCCAAGGGCTAGCGGCCTCCTACAATGAGCAGTTCTTC.

This sequence joins TRBV29-1 and TRBJ2-1; 8 bases line up with TRBD1. The J segment lost 3 bases and the V segment lost 7 bases, leaving 5 bases of the junction unmatched. The CDR3 sequence is 13 residues long. CDR1 SQVTM and CDR2 ANQGSEA come from the germline V gene. The DNA for the CDR3 is TGCAGCGGAGACAGGGGCGACTACAATGAGCAGTTCTTC. Its translation: CSGDRGDYNEQFF.

This clone was seen just once. The gene calls are TRBV9 and TRBJ2-7; TRBD1 matches 8 bases. The V segment lost 3 bases and the J segment 4 bases; nucleotides outside the gene matches: 3. Germline V gene data show CDR1 as SGDLS and CDR2 as YYNGEE. There are 13 residues in the CDR3. The DNA for the CDR3 is TGTGCCAGCAGCGGGACAGGGACTTACGAGCAGTACTTC. Translation gives CASSGTGTYEQYF.

CDR3 sequence: CARKTTGFLFPMNTEAFF. The CDR3 DNA sequence: TGCGCCAGAAAAACGACAGGGTTCCTTTTTCCCATGAACACTGAAGCTTTCTTT. V is TRBV10-2 and J is TRBJ1-1, with 7 bases fitting TRBD1. This CDR3 spans 18 amino acids. Germline assignment: CDR1 WSHSY and CDR2 SAAADI. V shed 9 bases and J 0 bases; nucleotides not matched to a gene: 19.

The rearrangement uses TRBV5-1 and TRBJ2-5; 9 nucleotides agree with TRBD2. This CDR3 has 14 amino acids. V lost 0 bases and J lost 5; bases outside the gene matches: 2. Germline V lookup: CDR1 SGHRS, CDR2 YFSETQ. CDR3 residues: CASSLASGGETQYF. The CDR3 region has the DNA TGCGCCAGCAGCTTGGCCAGCGGGGGGGAGACCCAGTACTTC.